This entry lists 9 T cell receptor beta chains sequenced from one sample in a study of blood T cell repertoires in COVID-19. Here immunoSEQ multiplex PCR was the method, and the copy in TCRdb shows in-frame clones only, minus some. The repertoire holds a few hundred thousand clones, 60% to 75% seen once, with 2.5% to 4% in the top ten. The sequenced sample consisted of peripheral blood. All receptors come from a woman aged 80 or over with acute or convalescent COVID-19.

V gene TRBV18 combines with J gene TRBJ2-7, with a weak D call TRBD2 (5 bases). Trimming shortened V by 2 bases and J by 0 bases, and 8 bases separated the two germline ends. Germline CDR1 and CDR2: KGHSH and LQKENI. The CDR3 is 14 residues long. The CDR3 nucleotides read TGTGCCAGCTCACCAAGAGAGGGCTCCTACGAGCAGTACTTC. Translated, it gives CASSPREGSYEQYF.

V gene TRBV29-1 combines with J gene TRBJ2-4; D is possibly TRBD2 (5 bases). The CDR3 loop spans 15 amino acids. V lost 0 bases and J 0 bases, leaving 9 bases between the germline ends. The germline gives CDR1 SQVTM, CDR2 ANQGSEA. As DNA, the CDR3 is TGCAGCGTTGAAGACATGGACTCAGCCAAAAACATTCAGTACTTC. Residues: CSVEDMDSAKNIQYF.

The chain has TRBV6-2 or TRBV6-3 and TRBJ2-6, with D possibly matching TRBD1 (5 bases). The CDR3 has 20 residues. V shed 6 bases and J shed 0 bases, with 24 bases lying between them. Germline CDR1 MNHEY, CDR2 SVGEGT. CDR3 coding DNA: TGTGCCAGCAGCCCCTCAGACAGTATCTGGTCGAGCTCTGGGGCCAACGTCCTGACTTTC. This sequence encodes CASSPSDSIWSSSGANVLTF.

This clone is a singleton in its sample. This chain connects TRBV19 to TRBJ1-1, with 9 bases lining up with TRBD1. Germline trimming cut 3 bases from V and 6 bases from J; bases unmatched to any gene: 8. The length of the CDR3 is 15 residues. Per the germline V gene, CDR1 is LNHDA and CDR2 is SQIVND (reference sequence). This CDR3 is CASSIGQRTGAEAFF. The CDR3 coding sequence is TGTGCCAGTAGTATCGGGCAACGGACAGGGGCTGAAGCTTTCTTT.

This chain joins TRBV7-9 and TRBJ1-1; D not resolved. In germline, CDR1 is SEHNR, CDR2 FQNEAQ (reference sequence). V dropped 1 base and J dropped 1 base, with 7 bases sitting between them. This CDR3 is built from 14 residues. CDR3 nucleotide sequence: TGTGCCAGCAGCTTAGAGTTAGAGAACACTGAAGCTTTCTTT. This translates into CASSLELENTEAFF.

This clone has only one observation. The rearrangement uses TRBV3-1 (or the pseudogene TRBV3-2) and TRBJ1-1, with no clear D. This CDR3 is built from 13 residues. Germline V gives CDR1 LGHDT, CDR2 YNNKEL (reference sequence). Trimming cost V 4 bases and J 4 bases, with 10 bases left between them. The CDR3 bases are TGTGCCAGCAGCCTAGGGAGGACCACTGAAGCTTTCTTT. Its translation: CASSLGRTTEAFF.

The J gene is TRBJ2-2, the V gene TRBV6-1; maybe TRBD1 (6 bases). The CDR3 has 13 residues. V lost 3 bases, J lost 4 bases, and 6 bases lay in between. CDR1 is MNHNS and CDR2 is SASEGT in the germline V gene. This CDR3 is CASSDRGTGELFF. The CDR3 DNA reads TGTGCCAGCAGTGACAGGGGCACCGGGGAGCTGTTTTTT.

The rearrangement uses TRBV24-1 and TRBJ2-7; 7 nucleotides match TRBD2. Germline CDR1 KGHDR, CDR2 SFDVKD. The CDR3 spans 15 residues. The ends lost 12 bases at V and 0 bases at J; junction bases unmatched: 13. CDR3 in amino acids: CASQARRECSYEQYF. In DNA form, the CDR3 reads TGTGCCTCCCAAGCTCGGCGGGAGTGCTCCTACGAGCAGTACTTC.

The CDR3 DNA reads TGCAGTGCCAACAAACGTGGAAAACTGTTTTTT. Translated, it gives CSANKRGKLFF. This chain uses TRBV20-1 with TRBJ1-4; D call uncertain. Between the trimmed V and J ends, which lost 6 bases and 10 bases, there was a span of 12 bases. Looked up from germline, CDR1 is DFQATT and CDR2 is SNEGSKA (reference sequence). The CDR3 is 11 amino acids.